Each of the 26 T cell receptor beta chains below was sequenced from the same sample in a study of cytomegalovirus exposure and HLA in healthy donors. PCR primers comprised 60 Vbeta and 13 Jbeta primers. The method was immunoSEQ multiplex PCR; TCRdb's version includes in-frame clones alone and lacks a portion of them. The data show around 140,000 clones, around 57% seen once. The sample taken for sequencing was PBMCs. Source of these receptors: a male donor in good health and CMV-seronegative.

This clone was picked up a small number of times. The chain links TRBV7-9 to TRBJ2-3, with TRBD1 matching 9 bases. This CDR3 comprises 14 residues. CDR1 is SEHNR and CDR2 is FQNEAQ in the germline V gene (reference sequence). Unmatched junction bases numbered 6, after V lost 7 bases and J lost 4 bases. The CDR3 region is CASTLGQGPDTQYF. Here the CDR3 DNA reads TGTGCCAGCACCCTAGGACAGGGGCCAGATACGCAGTATTTT.

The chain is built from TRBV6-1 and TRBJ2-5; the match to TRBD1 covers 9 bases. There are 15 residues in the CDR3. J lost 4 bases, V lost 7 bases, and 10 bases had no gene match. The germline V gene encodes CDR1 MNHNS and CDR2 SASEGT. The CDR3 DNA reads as TGTGCCAGCAAACAGGGGGCGTTGTTTATAGAGACCCAGTACTTC. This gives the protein CASKQGALFIETQYF.

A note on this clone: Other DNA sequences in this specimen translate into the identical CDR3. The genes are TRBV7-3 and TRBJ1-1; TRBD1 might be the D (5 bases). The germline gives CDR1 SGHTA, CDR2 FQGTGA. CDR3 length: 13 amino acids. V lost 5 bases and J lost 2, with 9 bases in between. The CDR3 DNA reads TGTGCCAGCAGCACCGACAGAAACACTGAAGCTTTCTTT. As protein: CASSTDRNTEAFF.

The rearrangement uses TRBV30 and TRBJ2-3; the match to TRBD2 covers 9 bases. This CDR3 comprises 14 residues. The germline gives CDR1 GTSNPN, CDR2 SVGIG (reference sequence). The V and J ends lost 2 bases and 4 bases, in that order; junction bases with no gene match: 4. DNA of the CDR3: TGTGCCTGGAGTATGGCGGGGGGGCCAGATACGCAGTATTTT. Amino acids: CAWSMAGGPDTQYF. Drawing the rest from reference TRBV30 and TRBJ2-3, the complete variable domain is SQTIHQWPATLVQPVGSPLSLECTVEGTSNPNLYWYRQAAGRGLQLLFYSVGIGQISSEVPQNLSASRPQDRQFILSSKKLLLSDSGFYLCAWSMAGGPDTQYFGPGTRLTVL.

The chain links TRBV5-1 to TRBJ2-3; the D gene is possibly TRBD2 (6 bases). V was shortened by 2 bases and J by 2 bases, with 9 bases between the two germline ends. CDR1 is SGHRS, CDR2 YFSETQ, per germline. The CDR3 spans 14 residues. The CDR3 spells CASSFRGLTDTQYF. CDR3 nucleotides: TGCGCCAGCAGCTTCCGGGGACTCACAGATACGCAGTATTTT.

The CDR3 reads CASSGIAGSTDTQYF. The CDR3 DNA follows: TGTGCCAGCAGCGGCATAGCGGGGTCCACAGATACGCAGTATTTT. V usage is TRBV9 and J usage is TRBJ2-3, with 8 bases identical to TRBD2. Germline V gene sequence: CDR1 SGDLS, CDR2 YYNGEE. Trimming cost V 3 bases and J 2 bases; bases outside gene matches: 5. The CDR3 length is 15 residues.

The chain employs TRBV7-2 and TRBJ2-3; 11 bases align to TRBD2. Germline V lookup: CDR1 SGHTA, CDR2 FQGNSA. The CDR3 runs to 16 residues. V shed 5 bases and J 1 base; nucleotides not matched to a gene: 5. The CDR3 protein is CASSKHSGGGTDTQYF. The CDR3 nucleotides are TGTGCCAGCAGCAAACATAGCGGGGGGGGCACAGATACGCAGTATTTT.

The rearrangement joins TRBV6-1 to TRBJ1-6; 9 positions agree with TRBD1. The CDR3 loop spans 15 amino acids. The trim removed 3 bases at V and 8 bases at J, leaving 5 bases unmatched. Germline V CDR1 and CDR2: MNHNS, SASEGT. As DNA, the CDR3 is TGTGCCAGCAGTGAGGGGACAGGGTCTTATTCACCCCTCCACTTT. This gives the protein CASSEGTGSYSPLHF.

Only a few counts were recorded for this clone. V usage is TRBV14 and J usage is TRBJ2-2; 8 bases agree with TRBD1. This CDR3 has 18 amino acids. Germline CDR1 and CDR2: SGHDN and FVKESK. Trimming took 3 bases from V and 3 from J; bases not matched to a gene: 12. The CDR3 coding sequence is TGTGCCAGCAGCCATGAACCCCCAGGGGGCAGGGACACCGGGGAGCTGTTTTTT. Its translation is CASSHEPPGGRDTGELFF.

Here the CDR3 reads CASSIGRSETQYF. As DNA, the CDR3 is TGTGCCAGTAGTATAGGCAGGTCGGAGACCCAGTACTTC. The chain links TRBV19 to TRBJ2-5, with unresolved D. CDR1 is LNHDA, CDR2 SQIVND, per germline (reference sequence). Trimming removed 1 base from V and 5 bases from J, with 8 bases in between. The CDR3 sequence is 13 residues long.

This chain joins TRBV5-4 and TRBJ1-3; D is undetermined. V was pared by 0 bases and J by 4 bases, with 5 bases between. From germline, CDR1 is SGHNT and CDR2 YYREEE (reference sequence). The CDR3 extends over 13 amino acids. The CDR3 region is CASSLGHGNTIYF. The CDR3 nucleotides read TGTGCCAGCAGCTTGGGACACGGAAACACCATATATTTT.

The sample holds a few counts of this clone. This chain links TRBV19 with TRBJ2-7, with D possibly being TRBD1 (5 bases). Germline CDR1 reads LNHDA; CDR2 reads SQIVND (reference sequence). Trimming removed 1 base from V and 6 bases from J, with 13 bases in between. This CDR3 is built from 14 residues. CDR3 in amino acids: CASSIVHQGREQYF. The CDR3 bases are TGTGCCAGTAGTATAGTACACCAGGGTCGCGAGCAGTACTTC. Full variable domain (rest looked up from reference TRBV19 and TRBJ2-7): DGGITQSPKYLFRKEGQNVTLSCEQNLNHDAMYWYRQDPGQGLRLIYYSQIVNDFQKGDIAEGYSVSREKKESFPLTVTSAQKNPTAFYLCASSIVHQGREQYFGPGTRLTVT.

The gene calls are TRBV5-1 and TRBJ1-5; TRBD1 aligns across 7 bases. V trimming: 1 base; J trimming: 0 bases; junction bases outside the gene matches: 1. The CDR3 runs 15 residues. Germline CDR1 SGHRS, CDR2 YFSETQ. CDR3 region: CASSLTGVSNQPQHF. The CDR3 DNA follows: TGCGCCAGCAGCTTGACAGGGGTTAGCAATCAGCCCCAGCATTTT. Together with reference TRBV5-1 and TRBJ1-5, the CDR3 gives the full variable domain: KAGVTQTPRYLIKTRGQQVTLSCSPISGHRSVSWYQQTPGQGLQFLFEYFSETQRNKGNFPGRFSGRQFSNSRSEMNVSTLELGDSALYLCASSLTGVSNQPQHFGDGTRLSIL.

CDR3 coding DNA: TGTGCCAGTATTCAGGCGAACACTGAAGCTTTCTTT. Translation: CASIQANTEAFF. The J gene is TRBJ1-1, the V gene TRBV19; no reliable D call. V was shortened by 7 bases and J by 1 base, with 7 bases between the two germline ends. In germline, CDR1 is LNHDA, CDR2 SQIVND (reference sequence). The CDR3 covers 12 residues.

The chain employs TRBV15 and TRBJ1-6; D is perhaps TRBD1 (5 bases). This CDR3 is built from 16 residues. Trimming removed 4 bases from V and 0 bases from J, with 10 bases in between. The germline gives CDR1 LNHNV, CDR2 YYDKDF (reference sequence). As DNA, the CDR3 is TGTGCCACCAGCAAAACGGGGGACTCCTATAATTCACCCCTCCACTTT. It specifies CATSKTGDSYNSPLHF.

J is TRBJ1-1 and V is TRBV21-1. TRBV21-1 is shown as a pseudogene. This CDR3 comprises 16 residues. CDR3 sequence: CASGRDTRHSKTEAFF. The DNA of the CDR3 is TGTGCCAGCGGGAGGGACACCCGGCATTCGAAGACTGAAGCTTTCTTT.

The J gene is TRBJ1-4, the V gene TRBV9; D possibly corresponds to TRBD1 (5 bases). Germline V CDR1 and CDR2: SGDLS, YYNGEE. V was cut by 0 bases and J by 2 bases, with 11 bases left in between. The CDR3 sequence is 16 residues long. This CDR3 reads CASSVGVGGTNEKLFF. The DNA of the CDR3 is TGTGCCAGCAGCGTAGGTGTGGGGGGTACTAATGAAAAACTGTTTTTT.

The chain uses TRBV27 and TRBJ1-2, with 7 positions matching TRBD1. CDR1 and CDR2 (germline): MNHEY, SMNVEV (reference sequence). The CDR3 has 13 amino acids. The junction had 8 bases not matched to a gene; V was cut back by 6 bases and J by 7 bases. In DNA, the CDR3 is TGTGCCAGCAGCTGGGACAGTCTTGGTGGCTACACCTTC. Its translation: CASSWDSLGGYTF.

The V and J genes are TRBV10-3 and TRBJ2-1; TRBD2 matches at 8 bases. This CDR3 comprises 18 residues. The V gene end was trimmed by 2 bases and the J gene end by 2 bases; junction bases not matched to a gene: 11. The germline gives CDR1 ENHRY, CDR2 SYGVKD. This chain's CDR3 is CAISEPILAGRPYNEQFF. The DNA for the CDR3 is TGTGCCATCAGTGAGCCAATCTTAGCGGGGCGGCCCTACAATGAGCAGTTCTTC.

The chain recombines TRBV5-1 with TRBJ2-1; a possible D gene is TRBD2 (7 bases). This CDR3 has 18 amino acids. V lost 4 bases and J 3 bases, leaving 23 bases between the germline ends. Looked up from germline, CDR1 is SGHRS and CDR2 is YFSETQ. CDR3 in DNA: TGCGCCAGCAGCCCTGGACTAGAGAGGGGGAGGGGCTACAATGAGCAGTTCTTC. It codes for CASSPGLERGRGYNEQFF.

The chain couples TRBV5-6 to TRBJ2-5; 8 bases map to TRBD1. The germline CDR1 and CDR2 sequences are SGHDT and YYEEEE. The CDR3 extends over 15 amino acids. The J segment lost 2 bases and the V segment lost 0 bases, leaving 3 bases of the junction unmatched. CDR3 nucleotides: TGTGCCAGCAGCTTGGTCACAGGGGGGCAAGAGACCCAGTACTTC. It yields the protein CASSLVTGGQETQYF.

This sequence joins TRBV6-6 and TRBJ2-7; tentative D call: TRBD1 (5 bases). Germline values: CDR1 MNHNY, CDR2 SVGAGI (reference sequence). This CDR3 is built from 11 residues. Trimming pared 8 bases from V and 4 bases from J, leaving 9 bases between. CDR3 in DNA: TGTGCCAGCGGACACGCATACGAGCAGTACTTC. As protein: CASGHAYEQYF.

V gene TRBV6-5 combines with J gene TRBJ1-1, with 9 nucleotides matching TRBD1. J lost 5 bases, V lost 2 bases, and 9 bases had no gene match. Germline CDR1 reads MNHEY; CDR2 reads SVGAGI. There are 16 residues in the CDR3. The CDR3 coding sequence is TGTGCCAGCAGTTACGCCTATGACAGGGGGAGAACTGAAGCTTTCTTT. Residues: CASSYAYDRGRTEAFF.

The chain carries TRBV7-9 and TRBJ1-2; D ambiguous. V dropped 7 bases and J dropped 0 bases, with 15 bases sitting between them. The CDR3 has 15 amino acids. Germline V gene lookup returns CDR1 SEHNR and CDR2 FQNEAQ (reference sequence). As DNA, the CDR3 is TGTGCCAGCATGCAGATCGTGATAACTAACTATGGCTACACCTTC. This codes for CASMQIVITNYGYTF.

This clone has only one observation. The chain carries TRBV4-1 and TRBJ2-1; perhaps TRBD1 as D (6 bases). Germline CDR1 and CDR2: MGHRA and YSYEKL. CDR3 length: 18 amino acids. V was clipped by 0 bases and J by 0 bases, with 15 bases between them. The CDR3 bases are TGCGCCAGCAGCCAAGATCCCCCAGACAGGAGCTCCTACAATGAGCAGTTCTTC. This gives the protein CASSQDPPDRSSYNEQFF.

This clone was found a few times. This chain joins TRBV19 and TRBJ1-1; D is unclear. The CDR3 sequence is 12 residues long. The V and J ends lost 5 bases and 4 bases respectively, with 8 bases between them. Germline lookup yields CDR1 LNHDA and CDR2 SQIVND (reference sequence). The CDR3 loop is CASSLARTEAFF. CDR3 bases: TGTGCCAGTAGTTTGGCCCGCACTGAAGCTTTCTTT.